Sequencing of this TCR beta chain was carried out in a study of beta chain features in type 1 diabetes. Study-wide background: Patients looked much like healthy donors when it came to age, gender and cell yields. The study's findings and limits: The VDJ junctions of type 1 diabetes patients carried fewer insertions and more deletions.

Sequencing targeted expressed TCRB transcripts, as all isolated RNA had been reverse transcribed. About 3.4 million reads on average were seen across naive, central memory and regulatory T cell samples. This table comes from immunoSEQ multiplex PCR, and its TCRdb copy is limited to in-frame clones, with some not included. The sample shows hundreds of thousands of clones, around 10% of them seen only once. Germline V gene sequence: CDR1 MGHRA, CDR2 YSYEKL. Germline trimming cut 0 bases from V and 5 bases from J; bases unmatched to any gene: 12. The CDR3 is 17 amino acids. In its sample, this clone was seen a few times. What it binds is unknown.

The sample comprised naive CD4+ T cells from blood. J is TRBJ2-5 and V is TRBV4-1, with TRBD2 matching 7 bases. This clonotype was obtained from a woman under 30 in good health. The CDR3 DNA reads TGCGCCAGCAGCCAAGACCCGCGACTAGCAACCGGCGAGACCCAGTACTTC. Translating it yields CASSQDPRLATGETQYF.